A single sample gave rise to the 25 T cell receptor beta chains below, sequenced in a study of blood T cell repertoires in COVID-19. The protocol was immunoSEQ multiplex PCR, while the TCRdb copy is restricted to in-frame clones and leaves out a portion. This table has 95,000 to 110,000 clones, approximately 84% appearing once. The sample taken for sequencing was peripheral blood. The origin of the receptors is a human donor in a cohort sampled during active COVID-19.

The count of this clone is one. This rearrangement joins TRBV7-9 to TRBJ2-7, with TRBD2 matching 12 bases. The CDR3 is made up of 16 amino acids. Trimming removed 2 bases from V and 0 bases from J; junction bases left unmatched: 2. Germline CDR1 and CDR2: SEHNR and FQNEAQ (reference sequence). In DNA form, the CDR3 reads TGTGCCAGCAGCTTACGGACTAGCGGGACCTCCTACGAGCAGTACTTC. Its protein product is CASSLRTSGTSYEQYF.

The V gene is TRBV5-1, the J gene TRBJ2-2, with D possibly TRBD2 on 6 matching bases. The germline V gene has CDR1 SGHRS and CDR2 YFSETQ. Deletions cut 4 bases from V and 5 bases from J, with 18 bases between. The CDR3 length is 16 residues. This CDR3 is CASSPWSGSGTGELFF. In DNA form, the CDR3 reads TGCGCCAGCAGCCCTTGGTCCGGGAGCGGAACCGGGGAGCTGTTTTTT.

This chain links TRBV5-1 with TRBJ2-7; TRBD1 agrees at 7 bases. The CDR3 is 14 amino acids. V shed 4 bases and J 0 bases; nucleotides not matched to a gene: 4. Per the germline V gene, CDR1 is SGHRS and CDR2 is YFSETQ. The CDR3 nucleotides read TGCGCCAGCAGCCAGGGACAGAGCTCCTACGAGCAGTACTTC. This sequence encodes CASSQGQSSYEQYF.

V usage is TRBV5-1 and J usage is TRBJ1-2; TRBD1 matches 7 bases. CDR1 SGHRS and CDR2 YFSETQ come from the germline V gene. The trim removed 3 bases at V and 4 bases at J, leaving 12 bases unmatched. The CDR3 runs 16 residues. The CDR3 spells CASSSGGTQLGYGYTF. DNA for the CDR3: TGCGCCAGCAGCTCAGGGGGGACACAACTTGGCTATGGCTACACCTTC.

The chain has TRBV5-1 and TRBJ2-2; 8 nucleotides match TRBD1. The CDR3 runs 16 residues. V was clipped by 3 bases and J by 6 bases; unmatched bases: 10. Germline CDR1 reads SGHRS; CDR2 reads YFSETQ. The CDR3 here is CASSWEKDRVAGELFF. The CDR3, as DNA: TGCGCCAGCAGCTGGGAGAAGGACAGGGTCGCCGGGGAGCTGTTTTTT. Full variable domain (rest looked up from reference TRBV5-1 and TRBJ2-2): KAGVTQTPRYLIKTRGQQVTLSCSPISGHRSVSWYQQTPGQGLQFLFEYFSETQRNKGNFPGRFSGRQFSNSRSEMNVSTLELGDSALYLCASSWEKDRVAGELFFGEGSRLTVL.

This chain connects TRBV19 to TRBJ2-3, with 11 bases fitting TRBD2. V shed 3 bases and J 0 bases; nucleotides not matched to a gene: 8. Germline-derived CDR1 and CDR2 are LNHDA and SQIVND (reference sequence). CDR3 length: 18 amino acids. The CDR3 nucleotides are TGTGCCAGTAGTATGCCTAGCGGGAGGCGTGCTAGCACAGATACGCAGTATTTT. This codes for CASSMPSGRRASTDTQYF.

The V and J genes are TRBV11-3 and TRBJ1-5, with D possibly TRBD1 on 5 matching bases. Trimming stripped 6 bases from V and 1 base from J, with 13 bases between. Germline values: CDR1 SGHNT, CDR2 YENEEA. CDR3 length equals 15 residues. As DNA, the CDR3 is TGTGCCAGCAGTTCCAAACCAGGGAGCAATCAGCCCCAGCATTTT. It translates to CASSSKPGSNQPQHF.

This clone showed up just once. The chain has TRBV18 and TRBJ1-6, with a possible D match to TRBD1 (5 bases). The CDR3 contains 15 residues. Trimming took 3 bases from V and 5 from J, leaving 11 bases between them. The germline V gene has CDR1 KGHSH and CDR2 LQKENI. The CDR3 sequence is CASSPGQADNSPLHF. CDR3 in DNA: TGTGCCAGCTCACCTGGACAAGCTGATAATTCACCCCTCCACTTT.

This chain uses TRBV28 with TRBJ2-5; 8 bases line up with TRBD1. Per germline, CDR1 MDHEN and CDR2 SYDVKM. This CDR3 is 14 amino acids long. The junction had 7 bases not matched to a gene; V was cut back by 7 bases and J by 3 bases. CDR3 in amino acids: CASTSGQGEETQYF. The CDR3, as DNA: TGTGCCAGCACTTCCGGACAGGGTGAAGAGACCCAGTACTTC. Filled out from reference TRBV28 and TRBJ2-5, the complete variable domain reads DVKVTQSSRYLVKRTGEKVFLECVQDMDHENMFWYRQDPGLGLRLIYFSYDVKMKEKGDIPEGYSVSREKKERFSLILESASTNQTSMYLCASTSGQGEETQYFGPGTRLLVL.

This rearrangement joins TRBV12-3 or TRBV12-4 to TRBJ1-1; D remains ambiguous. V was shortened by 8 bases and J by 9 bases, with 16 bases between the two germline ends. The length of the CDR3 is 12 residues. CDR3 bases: TGTGCCAGCGCGCCGACGGAGAGGAAAGCTTTCTTT. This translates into CASAPTERKAFF.

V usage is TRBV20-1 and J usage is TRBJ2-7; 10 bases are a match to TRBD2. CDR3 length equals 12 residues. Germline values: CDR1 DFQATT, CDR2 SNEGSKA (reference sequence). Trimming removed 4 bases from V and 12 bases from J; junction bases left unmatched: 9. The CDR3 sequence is CSANEREGNLYF. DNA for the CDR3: TGCAGTGCTAATGAGCGGGAGGGTAATCTGTACTTC.

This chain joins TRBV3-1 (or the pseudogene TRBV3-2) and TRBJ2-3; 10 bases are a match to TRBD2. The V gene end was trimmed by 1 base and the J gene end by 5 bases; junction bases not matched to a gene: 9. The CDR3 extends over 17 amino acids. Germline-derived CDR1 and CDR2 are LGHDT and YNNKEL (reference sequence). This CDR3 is CASSQVRNLAGVDTQYF. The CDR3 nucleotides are TGTGCCAGCAGCCAAGTGAGGAACCTAGCGGGGGTAGATACGCAGTATTTT.

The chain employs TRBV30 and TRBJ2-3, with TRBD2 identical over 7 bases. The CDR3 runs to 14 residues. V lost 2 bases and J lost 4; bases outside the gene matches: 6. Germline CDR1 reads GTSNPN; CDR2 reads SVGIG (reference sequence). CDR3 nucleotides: TGTGCCTGGAGTCGGGGGGTGGGTGCAGATACGCAGTATTTT. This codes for CAWSRGVGADTQYF.

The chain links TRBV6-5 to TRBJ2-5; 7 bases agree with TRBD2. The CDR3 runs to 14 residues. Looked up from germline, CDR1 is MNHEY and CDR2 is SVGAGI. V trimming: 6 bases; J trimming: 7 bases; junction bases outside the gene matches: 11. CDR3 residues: CASSRGDRGRTQYF. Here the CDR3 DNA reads TGTGCCAGCAGCCGCGGGGACCGCGGGAGGACCCAGTACTTC.

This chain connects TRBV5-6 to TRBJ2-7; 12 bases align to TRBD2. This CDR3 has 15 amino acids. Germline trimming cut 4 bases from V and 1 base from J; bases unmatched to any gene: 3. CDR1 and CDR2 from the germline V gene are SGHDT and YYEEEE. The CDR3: CASSPTSGSSYEQYF. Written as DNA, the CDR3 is TGTGCCAGCAGCCCGACTAGCGGGAGTTCCTACGAGCAGTACTTC. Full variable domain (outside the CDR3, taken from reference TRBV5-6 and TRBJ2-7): DAGVTQSPTHLIKTRGQQVTLRCSPKSGHDTVSWYQQALGQGPQFIFQYYEEEERQRGNFPDRFSGHQFPNYSSELNVNALLLGDSALYLCASSPTSGSSYEQYFGPGTRLTVT.

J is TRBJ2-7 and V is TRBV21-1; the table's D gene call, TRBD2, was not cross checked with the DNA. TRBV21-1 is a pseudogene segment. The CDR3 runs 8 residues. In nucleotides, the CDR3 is TGTGCCAGCTCTCAGAGGGCAGTC. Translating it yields CASSQRAV.

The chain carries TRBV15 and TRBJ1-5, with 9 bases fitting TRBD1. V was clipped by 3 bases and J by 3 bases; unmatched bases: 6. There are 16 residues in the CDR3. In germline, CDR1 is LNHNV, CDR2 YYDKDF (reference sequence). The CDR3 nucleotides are TGTGCCACCAGCAGCCCGGGACAGGGATTCAATCAGCCCCAGCATTTT. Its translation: CATSSPGQGFNQPQHF.

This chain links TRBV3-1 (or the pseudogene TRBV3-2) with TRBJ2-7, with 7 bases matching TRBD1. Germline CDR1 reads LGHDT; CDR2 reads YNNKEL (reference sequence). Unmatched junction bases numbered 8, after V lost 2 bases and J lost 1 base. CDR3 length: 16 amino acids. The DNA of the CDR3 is TGTGCCAGCAGCCAAAAGCCTTGGGACAGATCCTACGAGCAGTACTTC. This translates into CASSQKPWDRSYEQYF.

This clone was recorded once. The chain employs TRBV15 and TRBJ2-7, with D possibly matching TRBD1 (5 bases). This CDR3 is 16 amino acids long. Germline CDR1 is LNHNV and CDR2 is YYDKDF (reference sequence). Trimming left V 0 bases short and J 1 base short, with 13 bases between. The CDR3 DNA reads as TGTGCCACCAGCAGAGATCAGAACAGGCTTTCCTACGAGCAGTACTTC. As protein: CATSRDQNRLSYEQYF.

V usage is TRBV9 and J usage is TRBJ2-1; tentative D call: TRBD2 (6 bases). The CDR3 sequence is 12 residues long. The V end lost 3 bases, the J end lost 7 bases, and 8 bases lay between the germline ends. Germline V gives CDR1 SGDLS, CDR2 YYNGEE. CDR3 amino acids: CASSDGGNEQFF. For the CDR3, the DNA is TGTGCCAGCAGCGACGGGGGAAATGAGCAGTTCTTC.

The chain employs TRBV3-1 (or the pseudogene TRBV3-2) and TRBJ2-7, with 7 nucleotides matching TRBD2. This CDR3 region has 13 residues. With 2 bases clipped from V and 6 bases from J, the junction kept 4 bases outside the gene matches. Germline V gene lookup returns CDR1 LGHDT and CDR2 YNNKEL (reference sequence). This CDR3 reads CASSQFTSVEQYF. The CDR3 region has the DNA TGTGCCAGCAGCCAATTTACTAGCGTCGAGCAGTACTTC.

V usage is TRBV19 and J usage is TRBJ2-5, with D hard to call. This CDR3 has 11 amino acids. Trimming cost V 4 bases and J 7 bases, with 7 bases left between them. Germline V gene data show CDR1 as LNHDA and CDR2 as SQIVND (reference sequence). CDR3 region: CASSTQMTQYF. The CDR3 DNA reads TGTGCCAGTAGTACCCAGATGACCCAGTACTTC.

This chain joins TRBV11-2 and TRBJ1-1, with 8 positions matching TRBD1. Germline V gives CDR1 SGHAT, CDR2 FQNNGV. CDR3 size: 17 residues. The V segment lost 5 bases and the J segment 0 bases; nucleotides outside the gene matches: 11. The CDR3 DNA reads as TGTGCCAGCAGCGTAAGACAGGGGATAGGCATGAACACTGAAGCTTTCTTT. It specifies CASSVRQGIGMNTEAFF.

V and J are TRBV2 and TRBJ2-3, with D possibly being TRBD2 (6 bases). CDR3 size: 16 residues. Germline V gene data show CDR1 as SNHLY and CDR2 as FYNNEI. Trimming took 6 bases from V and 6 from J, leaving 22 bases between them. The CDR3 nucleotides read TGTGCCAGCAGCGGAGAGATTGGGGCAGGGAGGGATACGCAGTATTTT. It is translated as CASSGEIGAGRDTQYF.

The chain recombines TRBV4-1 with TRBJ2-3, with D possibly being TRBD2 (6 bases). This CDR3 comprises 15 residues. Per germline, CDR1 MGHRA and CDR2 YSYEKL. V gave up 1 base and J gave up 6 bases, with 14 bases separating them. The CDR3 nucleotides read TGCGCCAGCAGCCAAGGTTTAAACCGGGAGGATACGCAGTATTTT. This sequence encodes CASSQGLNREDTQYF.